These 8 T cell receptor beta chains came from one sample sequenced in a study of molecular identifiers for immune sequencing clone quantification. TCRdb re-called the PCR reads with MiXCR, one entry per CDR3 protein. The repertoire holds about 500,000 distinct CDR3 sequences, with under 30% as singletons. The material sequenced was naive CD8+ T cells from blood, with Jurkat cell RNA spiked in. Regarding subset: FACS-sorted CD8+CD4-CCR7+CD45RA+ naive T cells. The origin of the receptors is a human donor in good health. Some libraries in this study had Jurkat cell RNA spiked in.

The chain links TRBV25-1 to TRBJ2-3, with 7 bases identical to TRBD1. V lost 6 bases to trimming and J lost 0 bases; unmatched junction nucleotides: 9. The CDR3 is 16 residues long. CDR1 and CDR2 from the germline V gene are MGHDK and SYGVNS. DNA of the CDR3: TGTGCCAGCAGGCTCCCGGGGACAGCTAGCACAGATACGCAGTATTTT. Translating gives CASRLPGTASTDTQYF.

This clonotype has a handful of counts. The chain employs TRBV19 and TRBJ2-1, with 7 bases identical to TRBD2. The V segment lost 4 bases and the J segment 4 bases; nucleotides outside the gene matches: 4. CDR1 and CDR2 from the germline V gene are LNHDA and SQIVND (reference sequence). This CDR3 is 14 amino acids long. CDR3 sequence reads: CASSTPSGYNEQFF. CDR3 nucleotides: TGTGCCAGTAGTACACCTAGCGGATACAATGAGCAGTTCTTC.

The chain recombines TRBV6-6 with TRBJ1-2; TRBD1 agrees at 8 bases. V shed 6 bases, J shed 8 bases, and the junction held 20 bases outside the gene matches. Germline CDR1 reads MNHNY; CDR2 reads SVGAGI (reference sequence). The CDR3 runs to 17 residues. CDR3: CASRLPPGGDRGAGYTF. For the CDR3, the DNA is TGTGCCAGCAGGTTACCCCCGGGAGGTGACAGGGGCGCGGGCTACACCTTC.

In its sample, this clonotype was seen many times. The rearrangement links TRBV6-1 to TRBJ1-1; D gene uncertain. Germline V CDR1 and CDR2: MNHNS, SASEGT. The CDR3 sequence is 8 residues long. V gave up 10 bases and J gave up 8 bases, with 5 bases separating them. CDR3 amino acids: CATSEAFF. The CDR3 DNA reads as TGTGCCACCTCCGAAGCTTTCTTT.

This clonotype was seen once. The chain uses TRBV7-9 and TRBJ1-5; D gene unclear. This CDR3 spans 13 amino acids. V dropped 0 bases and J dropped 12 bases, with 12 bases sitting between them. Per germline, CDR1 SEHNR and CDR2 FQNEAQ (reference sequence). In DNA, the CDR3 is TGTGCCAGCAGCTTAGCGGCCTCAATCAGCCAGCATTTT. Protein: CASSLAASISQHF. The full variable domain, completed using reference TRBV7-9 and TRBJ1-5, is DTGVSQNPRHKITKRGQNVTFRCDPISEHNRLYWYRQTLGQGPEFLTYFQNEAQLEKSRLLSDRFSAERPKGSFSTLEIQRTEQGDSAMYLCASSLAASISQHFGDGTRLSIL.

This rearrangement joins TRBV10-3 to TRBJ2-3, with 9 bases aligning to TRBD1. The CDR3 covers 16 residues. CDR1 and CDR2 from the germline V gene are ENHRY and SYGVKD. Trimming at V came to 3 bases and at J to 5 bases, leaving 9 bases not matched to a gene. The CDR3 spells CAISDLPGQGRDTQYF. CDR3 coding DNA: TGTGCCATCAGTGACCTTCCGGGACAGGGTCGAGATACGCAGTATTTT.

This clonotype has ten or more counts. This sequence joins TRBV30 and TRBJ2-1; D call uncertain. CDR3 length: 13 residues. V dropped 0 bases and J dropped 1 base, with 4 bases sitting between them. Germline assignment: CDR1 GTSNPN and CDR2 SVGIG (reference sequence). The CDR3 reads CAWSVLSYNEQFF. CDR3 DNA sequence: TGTGCCTGGAGTGTACTATCCTACAATGAGCAGTTCTTC.

This clonotype has only a few counts. The chain couples TRBV20-1 to TRBJ2-5; the D call may be TRBD1 or TRBD2 (5 bases each). V lost 6 bases to trimming and J lost 1 base, with 15 bases between them. This CDR3 spans 14 amino acids. Germline values: CDR1 DFQATT, CDR2 SNEGSKA (reference sequence). As DNA, the CDR3 is TGCAGTGCGCCCGGGACGGAGTCCCAAGAGACCCAGTACTTC. It is translated as CSAPGTESQETQYF.